This T cell receptor beta chain was sequenced during a study of T cell changes during pregnancy in multiple sclerosis. The table came from immunoSEQ multiplex PCR; TCRdb's copy has only in-frame clones and leaves some out. The data show about 32,000 clones, roughly nine tenths seen once. The source is a female donor with multiple sclerosis, enrolled in a pregnancy study. Sequenced material: CD8+ T cells from peripheral blood mononuclear cells, taken in the second trimester of pregnancy.

The CDR3 reads CASSAGPGLPYEQYF. The CDR3 DNA sequence: TGTGCCAGCAGCGCGGGACCGGGACTTCCCTACGAGCAGTACTTC. The rearrangement links TRBV2 to TRBJ2-5, with D maybe TRBD2 (6 bases). With the DNA end fitting TRBJ2-7 better, the J assignment may be wrong. Germline V gives CDR1 SNHLY, CDR2 FYNNEI. CDR3 size: 15 residues.